The 9 T cell receptor beta chains below all came from one sample that was sequenced in a study of human T cells and chemical hapten exposure (dated by TCRdb to the early 2020s). Library preparation employed RACE. TCRdb names NextSeq 500 as the instrument used. TCRdb reran the public reads through fastp at Q25 and MiXCR, keeping productive beta chains. Merged by CDR3 protein, the rows form single entries marked with the most common genes and DNA. Across this sample there are 300,000 to 450,000 distinct CDR3 sequences, with roughly 5% seen only once. The ten largest clonotypes hold approximately 2.4% of the sample. Taken with the paper, the label for time point translates to: pre-sensitization, week 0. The sample's treatment or condition label, in plain terms: therapeutic diphenylcyclopropenone sensitization with weekly scalp DPC. Specimen: whole blood, collected in connection with sensitization to the hapten diphenylcyclopropenone (DPC). These receptors were taken from a woman aged 50 to 65 with alopecia areata. Some clones in this sample may be carry-over from other donors' samples.

This clonotype has more than one count but fewer than ten. The V call is TRBV12-3 or TRBV12-4, the J call TRBJ1-2; no reliable D call. The CDR3 loop spans 13 amino acids. The V gene lost 1 base and the J gene lost 5 bases, with 8 bases spanning the gap. In nucleotides, the CDR3 is TGTGCCAGCAGTTTAGTACGGACGTATGGCTACACCTTC. Protein: CASSLVRTYGYTF.

The sample holds many counts of this clonotype. The rearrangement links TRBV29-1 to TRBJ2-3, with TRBD1 matching 9 bases. Losses at the gene ends were 6 bases for V and 4 bases for J; bases not matched to a gene: 8. The CDR3 length is 14 residues. In germline, CDR1 is SQVTM, CDR2 ANQGSEA. CDR3 amino acids: CSVGTGISADTQYF. The CDR3 coding sequence is TGCAGCGTCGGGACAGGGATTTCGGCAGATACGCAGTATTTT.

This clonotype has only a few counts. The rearrangement uses TRBV7-2 and TRBJ1-5; D remains ambiguous. The germline gives CDR1 SGHTA, CDR2 FQGNSA. V shed 7 bases and J shed 6 bases, with 13 bases lying between them. The CDR3 totals 13 residues. CDR3 amino acids: CASTERVGQPQHF. In DNA, the CDR3 is TGTGCCAGCACCGAGCGGGTTGGTCAGCCCCAGCATTTT. The full variable domain, rest sourced from reference TRBV7-2 and TRBJ1-5, is GAGVSQSPSNKVTEKGKDVELRCDPISGHTALYWYRQSLGQGLEFLIYFQGNSAPDKSGLPSDRFSAERTGGSVSTLTIQRTQQEDSAVYLCASTERVGQPQHFGDGTRLSIL.

This clonotype came up a few times. The chain couples TRBV11-2 to TRBJ2-3; 14 bases are a match to TRBD2. The CDR3 is made up of 15 amino acids. V lost 4 bases and J lost 3; bases outside the gene matches: 0. Germline V gives CDR1 SGHAT, CDR2 FQNNGV. The CDR3 DNA sequence: TGTGCCAGCAGCTGGACTAGCGGGAGGACAGATACGCAGTATTTT. This codes for CASSWTSGRTDTQYF.

This clonotype was seen ten or more times. This rearrangement joins TRBV28 to TRBJ2-5; a weak D match, TRBD2 (6 bases). Germline V gene lookup returns CDR1 MDHEN and CDR2 SYDVKM. CDR3 length equals 14 residues. The germline V and J ends were trimmed by 5 bases and 5 bases, with 15 bases remaining between them. CDR3 nucleotide sequence: TGTGCCAGCAGTCCCTTGATCCGGGAGGAGACCCAGTACTTC. Translation gives CASSPLIREETQYF.

This chain links TRBV13 with TRBJ1-6, with TRBD1 matching 8 bases. V lost 0 bases, J lost 7 bases, and 2 bases stayed unmatched. CDR3 length equals 15 residues. CDR1 and CDR2 (germline): PRHDT, FYEKMQ (reference sequence). The CDR3 loop is CASSLGDRENSPLHF. CDR3 in DNA: TGTGCCAGCAGCTTAGGGGACAGGGAGAATTCACCCCTCCACTTT.

The genes are TRBV10-3 and TRBJ1-2; tentatively, D is TRBD1 (5 bases). This CDR3 has 14 amino acids. Trimming left V 8 bases short and J 2 bases short, with 15 bases between. The V gene's germline CDR1 is ENHRY and CDR2 SYGVKD. The CDR3 here is CAILPTGPNYGYTF. The CDR3, as DNA: TGTGCCATCCTACCAACGGGACCCAACTATGGCTACACCTTC.

This sequence joins TRBV12-3 or TRBV12-4 and TRBJ1-5; TRBD1 aligns across 7 bases. The J segment lost 11 bases and the V segment lost 8 bases, leaving 9 bases of the junction unmatched. The CDR3 is 12 amino acids. The CDR3 sequence is CASGTVMQAQHF. DNA of the CDR3: TGTGCCAGCGGGACAGTCATGCAGGCCCAGCATTTT.

This clonotype occurred many times. The V gene is TRBV12-3 or TRBV12-4, the J gene TRBJ1-1; the match to TRBD1 covers 9 bases. The CDR3 has 14 residues. V was clipped by 1 base and J by 11 bases; unmatched bases: 8. The CDR3 spells CASSLGGQGVGAFF. The CDR3 nucleotides read TGTGCCAGCAGTTTAGGGGGACAGGGTGTCGGGGCTTTCTTT.